This T cell receptor beta chain comes out of a study of control samples from healthy donors and cancer patients. In germline, CDR1 is SGHRS, CDR2 YFSETQ. CDR3 length: 16 residues. V lost 0 bases and J 0 bases, leaving 11 bases between the germline ends. The method was immunoSEQ multiplex PCR; TCRdb's version includes in-frame clones alone and lacks a portion of them. This table has about 72,000 clones, approximately 92% appearing once. The sample taken for sequencing was blood. The receptor comes from a woman between 55 and 75 years old in good health. V usage is TRBV5-1 and J usage is TRBJ2-3; D is unresolved. CDR3 sequence reads: CASSLAGDTSTDTQYF. The DNA for the CDR3 is TGCGCCAGCAGCTTGGCCGGTGATACTAGCACAGATACGCAGTATTTT.